The text below deals with one TCR beta chain. Its antigen is not identified. The data derive from a study of CD8 T cell repertoires and HIV-1 epitope variants. Study-wide background: T cells were stimulated with Twenty-five Gag and Nef peptides separately. 1M T cells were kept uncultured as a baseline.

On the immunoSEQ platform, TCR beta CDR3s were sequenced at survey depth. Only in-frame clones appear in the TCRdb table, and some are missing; sequencing was by immunoSEQ multiplex PCR. The data show more than 4,000 clones, around 69% seen once. V was shortened by 5 bases and J by 0 bases, with 14 bases between the two germline ends. The CDR3 contains 15 residues. The V gene's germline CDR1 is MNHNY and CDR2 SVGAGI (reference sequence). This receptor was obtained from a male donor with HIV. The chain recombines TRBV6-6 with TRBJ2-7, with no clear D. Sequenced material: cultured CD8+ T cells derived from PBMCs. DNA of the CDR3: TGTGCCAGCAGTCCCCCCGAGAAGGCCTCCTACGAGCAGTACTTC. As protein: CASSPPEKASYEQYF.